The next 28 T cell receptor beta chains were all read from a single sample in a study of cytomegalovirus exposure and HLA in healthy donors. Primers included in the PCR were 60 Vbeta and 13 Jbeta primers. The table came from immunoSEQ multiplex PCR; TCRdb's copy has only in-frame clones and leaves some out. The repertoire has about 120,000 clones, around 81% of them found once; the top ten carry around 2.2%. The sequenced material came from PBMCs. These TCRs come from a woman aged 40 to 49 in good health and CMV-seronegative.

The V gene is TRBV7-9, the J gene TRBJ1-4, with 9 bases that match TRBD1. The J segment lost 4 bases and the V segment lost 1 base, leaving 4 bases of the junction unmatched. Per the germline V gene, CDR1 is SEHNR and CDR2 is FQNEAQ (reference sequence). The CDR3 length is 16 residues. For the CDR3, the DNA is TGTGCCAGCAGCTTAGGTACAGGGGGCATTAATGAAAAACTGTTTTTT. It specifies CASSLGTGGINEKLFF. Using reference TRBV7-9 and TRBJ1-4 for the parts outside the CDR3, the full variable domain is DTGVSQNPRHKITKRGQNVTFRCDPISEHNRLYWYRQTLGQGPEFLTYFQNEAQLEKSRLLSDRFSAERPKGSFSTLEIQRTEQGDSAMYLCASSLGTGGINEKLFFGSGTQLSVL.

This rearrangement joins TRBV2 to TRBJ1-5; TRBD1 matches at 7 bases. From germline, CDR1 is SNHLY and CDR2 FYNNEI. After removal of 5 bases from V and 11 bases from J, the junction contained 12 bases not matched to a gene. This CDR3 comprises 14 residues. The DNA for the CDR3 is TGTGCCAGCAGTACCCGACAGGGCCGAGGAGCCCAGCATTTT. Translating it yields CASSTRQGRGAQHF.

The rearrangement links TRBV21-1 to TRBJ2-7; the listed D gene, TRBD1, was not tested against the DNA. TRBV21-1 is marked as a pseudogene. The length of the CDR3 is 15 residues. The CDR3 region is CASTIWRTGSYEQYF. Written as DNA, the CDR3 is TGTGCCAGCACCATCTGGAGGACAGGCTCCTACGAGCAGTACTTC.

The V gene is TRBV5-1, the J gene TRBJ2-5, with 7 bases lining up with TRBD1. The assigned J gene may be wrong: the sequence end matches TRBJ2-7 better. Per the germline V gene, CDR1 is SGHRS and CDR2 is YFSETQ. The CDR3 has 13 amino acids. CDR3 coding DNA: TGCGCCAGCAGCGGGACAGTCGCCTACGAGCAGTACTTC. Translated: CASSGTVAYEQYF.

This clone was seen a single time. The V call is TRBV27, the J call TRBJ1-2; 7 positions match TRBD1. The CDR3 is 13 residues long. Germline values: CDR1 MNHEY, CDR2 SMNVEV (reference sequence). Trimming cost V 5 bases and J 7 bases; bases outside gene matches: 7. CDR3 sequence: CASSRQGKFGYTF. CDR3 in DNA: TGTGCCAGCAGTCGACAGGGAAAATTTGGCTACACCTTC.

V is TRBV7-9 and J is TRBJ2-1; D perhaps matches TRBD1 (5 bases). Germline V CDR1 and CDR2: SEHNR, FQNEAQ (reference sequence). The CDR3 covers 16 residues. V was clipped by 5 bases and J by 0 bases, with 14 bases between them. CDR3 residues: CASSPQGLSSYNEQFF. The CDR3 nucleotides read TGTGCCAGCAGCCCCCAGGGCTTAAGCTCCTACAATGAGCAGTTCTTC. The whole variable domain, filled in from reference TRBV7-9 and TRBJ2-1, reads DTGVSQNPRHKITKRGQNVTFRCDPISEHNRLYWYRQTLGQGPEFLTYFQNEAQLEKSRLLSDRFSAERPKGSFSTLEIQRTEQGDSAMYLCASSPQGLSSYNEQFFGPGTRLTVL.

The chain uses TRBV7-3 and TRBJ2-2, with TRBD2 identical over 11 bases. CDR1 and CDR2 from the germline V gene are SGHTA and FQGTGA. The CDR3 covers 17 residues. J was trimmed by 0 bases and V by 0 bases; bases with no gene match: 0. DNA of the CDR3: TGTGCCAGCAGCTTAACGGGACTAGCGGCGAACACCGGGGAGCTGTTTTTT. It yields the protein CASSLTGLAANTGELFF.

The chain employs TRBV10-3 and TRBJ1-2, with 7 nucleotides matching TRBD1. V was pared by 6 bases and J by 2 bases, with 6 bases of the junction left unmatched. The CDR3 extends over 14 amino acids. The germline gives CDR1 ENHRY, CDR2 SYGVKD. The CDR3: CAIRRDSNNYGYTF. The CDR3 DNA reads TGTGCCATCAGAAGGGACAGTAACAACTATGGCTACACCTTC.

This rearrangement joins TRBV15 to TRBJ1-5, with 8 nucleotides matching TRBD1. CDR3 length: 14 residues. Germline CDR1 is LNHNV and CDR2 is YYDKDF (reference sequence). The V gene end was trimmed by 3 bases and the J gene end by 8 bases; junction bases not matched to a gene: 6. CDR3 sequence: CATSRNRGVEPQHF. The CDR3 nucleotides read TGTGCCACCAGCAGGAACAGGGGGGTTGAGCCCCAGCATTTT.

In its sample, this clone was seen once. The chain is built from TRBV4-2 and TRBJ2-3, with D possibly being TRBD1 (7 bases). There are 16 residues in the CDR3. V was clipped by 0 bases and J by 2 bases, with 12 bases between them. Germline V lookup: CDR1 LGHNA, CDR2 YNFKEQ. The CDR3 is CASSQEPGGITDTQYF. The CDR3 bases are TGTGCCAGCAGCCAAGAACCAGGGGGGATCACAGATACGCAGTATTTT.

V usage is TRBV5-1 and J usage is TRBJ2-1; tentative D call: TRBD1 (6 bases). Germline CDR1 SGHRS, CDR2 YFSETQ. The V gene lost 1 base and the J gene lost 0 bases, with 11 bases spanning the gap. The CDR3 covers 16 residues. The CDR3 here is CASSLIQGSSYNEQFF. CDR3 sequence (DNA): TGCGCCAGCAGCTTGATTCAGGGGAGCTCCTACAATGAGCAGTTCTTC.

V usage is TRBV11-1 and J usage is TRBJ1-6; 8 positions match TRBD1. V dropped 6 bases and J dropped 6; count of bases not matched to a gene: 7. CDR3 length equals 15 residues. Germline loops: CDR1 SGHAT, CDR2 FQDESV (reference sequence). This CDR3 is CASRSTDRVNSPLHF. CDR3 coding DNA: TGTGCCAGCAGGTCGACGGACAGGGTTAATTCACCCCTCCACTTT.

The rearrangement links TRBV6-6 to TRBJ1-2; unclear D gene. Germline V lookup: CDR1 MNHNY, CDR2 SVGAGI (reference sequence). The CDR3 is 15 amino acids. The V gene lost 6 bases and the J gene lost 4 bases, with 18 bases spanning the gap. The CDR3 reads CASRARQATIYGYTF. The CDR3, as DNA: TGTGCCAGCAGGGCCAGGCAGGCGACTATCTATGGCTACACCTTC.

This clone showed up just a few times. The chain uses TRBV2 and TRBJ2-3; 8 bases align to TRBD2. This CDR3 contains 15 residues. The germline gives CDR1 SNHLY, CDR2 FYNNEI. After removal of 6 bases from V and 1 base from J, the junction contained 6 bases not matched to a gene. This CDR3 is CASSMDGGGTDTQYF. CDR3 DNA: TGTGCCAGCAGCATGGACGGGGGGGGCACAGATACGCAGTATTTT.

In nucleotides, the CDR3 is TGTGCCAGCAGTTACTCCCCGCAGGGTTCTAACTATGGCTACACCTTC. Its protein product is CASSYSPQGSNYGYTF. The J gene is TRBJ1-2, the V gene TRBV6-6, with D maybe TRBD1 (5 bases). V lost 0 bases, J lost 0 bases, and 11 bases lay in between. Germline V gene data show CDR1 as MNHNY and CDR2 as SVGAGI (reference sequence). This CDR3 comprises 16 residues.

This CDR3 reads CASSLMRGQGKAGNTIYF. The CDR3 DNA reads as TGTGCCAGCAGCTTGATGCGAGGACAGGGAAAGGCTGGAAACACCATATATTTT. This rearrangement joins TRBV5-4 to TRBJ1-3, with 8 bases identical to TRBD1. The CDR3 is 18 amino acids. With 1 base clipped from V and 2 bases from J, the junction kept 11 bases outside the gene matches. CDR1 SGHNT and CDR2 YYREEE come from the germline V gene (reference sequence).

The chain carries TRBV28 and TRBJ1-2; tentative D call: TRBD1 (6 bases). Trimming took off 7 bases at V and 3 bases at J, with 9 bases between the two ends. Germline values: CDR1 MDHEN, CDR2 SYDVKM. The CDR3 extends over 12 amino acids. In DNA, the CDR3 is TGTGCCAGCACCCGGACAGACTATGGCTACACCTTC. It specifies CASTRTDYGYTF.

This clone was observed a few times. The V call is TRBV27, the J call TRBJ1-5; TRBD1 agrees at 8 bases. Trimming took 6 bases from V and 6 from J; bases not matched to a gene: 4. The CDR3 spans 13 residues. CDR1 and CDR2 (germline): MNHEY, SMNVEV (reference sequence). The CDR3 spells CASSTDRVQPQHF. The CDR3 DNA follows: TGTGCCAGCAGCACGGACAGGGTTCAGCCCCAGCATTTT.

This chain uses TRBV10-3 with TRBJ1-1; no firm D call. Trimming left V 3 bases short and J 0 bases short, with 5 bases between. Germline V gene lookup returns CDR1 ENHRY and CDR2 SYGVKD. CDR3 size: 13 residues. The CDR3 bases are TGTGCCATCAGTGACCAGGTGAACACTGAAGCTTTCTTT. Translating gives CAISDQVNTEAFF.

In DNA, the CDR3 is TGTGCCAGCAGCTTAAATATTGGGCGGGATGAAAAACTGTTTTTT. It codes for CASSLNIGRDEKLFF. V and J are TRBV7-6 and TRBJ1-4; D unresolved. V lost 2 bases and J 6 bases, leaving 13 bases between the germline ends. The V gene's germline CDR1 is SGHVS and CDR2 FNYEAQ. CDR3 length: 15 residues.

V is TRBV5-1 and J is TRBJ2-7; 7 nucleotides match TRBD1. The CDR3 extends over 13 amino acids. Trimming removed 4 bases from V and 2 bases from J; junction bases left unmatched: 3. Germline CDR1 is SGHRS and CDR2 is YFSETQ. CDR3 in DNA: TGCGCCAGCAGCGGGACAGTCGCCTACGAGCAGTACTTC. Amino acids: CASSGTVAYEQYF.

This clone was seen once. CDR3 nucleotide sequence: TGCGCCAGCAGCCTGACGCGACAGGGGCAGTACGGCTACACCTTC. Translating gives CASSLTRQGQYGYTF. J is TRBJ1-2 and V is TRBV4-1; 8 bases are a match to TRBD1. Germline CDR1 reads MGHRA; CDR2 reads YSYEKL. The CDR3 runs 15 residues. The V gene end was trimmed by 4 bases and the J gene end by 8 bases; junction bases not matched to a gene: 12.

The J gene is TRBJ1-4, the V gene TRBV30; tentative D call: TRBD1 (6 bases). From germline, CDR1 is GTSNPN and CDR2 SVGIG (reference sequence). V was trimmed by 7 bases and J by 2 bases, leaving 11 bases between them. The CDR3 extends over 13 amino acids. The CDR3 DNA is TGTGCCTCTCGACAGGCGACTAATGAAAAACTGTTTTTT. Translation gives CASRQATNEKLFF.

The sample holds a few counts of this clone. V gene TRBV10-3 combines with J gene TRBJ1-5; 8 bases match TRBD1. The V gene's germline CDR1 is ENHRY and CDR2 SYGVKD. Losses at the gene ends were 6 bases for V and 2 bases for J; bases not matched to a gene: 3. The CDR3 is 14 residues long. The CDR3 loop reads CAIRQGEGNQPQHF. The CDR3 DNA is TGTGCCATCAGACAGGGGGAGGGCAATCAGCCCCAGCATTTT.

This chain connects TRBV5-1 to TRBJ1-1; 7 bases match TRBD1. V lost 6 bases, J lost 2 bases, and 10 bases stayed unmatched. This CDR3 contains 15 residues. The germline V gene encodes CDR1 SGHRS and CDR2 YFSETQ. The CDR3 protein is CASKLQGGYNTEAFF. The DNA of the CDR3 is TGCGCCAGCAAGCTCCAGGGGGGCTACAACACTGAAGCTTTCTTT.

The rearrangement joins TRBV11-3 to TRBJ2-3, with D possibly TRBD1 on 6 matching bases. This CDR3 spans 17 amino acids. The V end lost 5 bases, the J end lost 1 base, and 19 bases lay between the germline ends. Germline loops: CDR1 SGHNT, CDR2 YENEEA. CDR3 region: CASSPNPGALGTDTQYF. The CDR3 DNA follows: TGTGCCAGCAGCCCAAATCCAGGGGCTCTCGGCACAGATACGCAGTATTTT. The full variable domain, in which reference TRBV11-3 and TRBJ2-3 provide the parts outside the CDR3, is EAGVVQSPRYKIIEKKQPVAFWCNPISGHNTLYWYLQNLGQGPELLIRYENEEAVDDSQLPKDRFSAERLKGVDSTLKIQPAELGDSAVYLCASSPNPGALGTDTQYFGPGTRLTVL.

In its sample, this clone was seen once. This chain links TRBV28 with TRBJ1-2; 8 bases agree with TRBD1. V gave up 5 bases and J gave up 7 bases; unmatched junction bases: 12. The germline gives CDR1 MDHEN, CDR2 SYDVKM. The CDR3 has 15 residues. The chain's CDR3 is CASSPISTGGRGYTF. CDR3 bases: TGTGCCAGCAGTCCAATATCTACAGGGGGTCGTGGCTACACCTTC.

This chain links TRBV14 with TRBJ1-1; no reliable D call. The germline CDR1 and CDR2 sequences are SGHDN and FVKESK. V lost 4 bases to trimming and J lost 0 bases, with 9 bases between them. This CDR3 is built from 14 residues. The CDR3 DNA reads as TGTGCCAGCAGCCCAAACCGAGTGAACACTGAAGCTTTCTTT. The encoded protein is CASSPNRVNTEAFF.